Sequencing of this T cell receptor beta chain was carried out in a study of blood T cells in healthy people across ages. A second PCR, run for about 7 to 12 cycles, used a sample-barcoded 5' primer plus a J-beta primer mix. TCRdb re-called the 5' RACE reads with MiXCR, one entry per CDR3 protein. The data contain around 990,000 distinct CDR3 sequences, approximately 26% of them singletons. Study-level results: Expanded clonotype shifts may have been confounded, as the donors had an unknown CMV status.

Donors each provided 9.5 to 10 milliliters of peripheral blood. Germline CDR1 and CDR2: LGHNA and YNFKEQ. The CDR3 sequence is 18 residues long. With regard to this clonotype: Its matching antigen is unknown. The junction and the germline gene differ at one end; a read error may be behind it.

These records were also assigned to another study, of T cells of mothers and their children.

The TCR comes from a girl aged 2-9 years in good health. The chain has TRBV4-2 and TRBJ2-5; 9 bases match TRBD2. Sequencing used blood. CDR3 protein: CASSQVGRGGGDQATQYF. DNA of the CDR3: TGTGCCAGCAGCCAAGTTGGTAGAGGCGGGGGGGACCAAGCGACCCAGTACTTC.